These 15 T cell receptor beta chains were sequenced from one sample in a study of cytomegalovirus exposure and HLA in healthy donors. PCR was performed using 60 Vbeta and 13 Jbeta primers. Assay used: immunoSEQ multiplex PCR; TCRdb lists only in-frame clones, some missing. There are 90,000 to 130,000 clones in the sample; roughly 83% occur only once, and around 3% lies in the top ten. The material sequenced was PBMCs. The receptors stem from a woman aged 18 to 35 in good health and CMV-seropositive.

The chain joins TRBV6-1 to TRBJ1-4; a possible D gene is TRBD1 (6 bases). The CDR3 runs to 15 residues. Trimming shortened V by 3 bases and J by 8 bases, and 16 bases separated the two germline ends. The germline gives CDR1 MNHNS, CDR2 SASEGT. The CDR3 nucleotides read TGTGCCAGCAGTGATAGGGGAGGGGGGGAAGAAAAACTGTTTTTT. This sequence encodes CASSDRGGGEEKLFF.

The chain joins TRBV7-8 to TRBJ1-4; no definite D call. V lost 0 bases to trimming and J lost 0 bases, with 2 bases between them. Germline assignment: CDR1 SGHVS and CDR2 FQNEAQ. The CDR3 loop spans 14 amino acids. The DNA of the CDR3 is TGTGCCAGCAGCTTAGCCGCAACTAATGAAAAACTGTTTTTT. It translates to CASSLAATNEKLFF.

The CDR3 nucleotides are TGCGCCAGCCAAGCGGGAGGGCCGTATAATGAGCAGTTCTTC. Translated: CASQAGGPYNEQFF. The rearrangement uses TRBV10-2 and TRBJ2-1, with 10 bases fitting TRBD2. Germline V lookup: CDR1 WSHSY, CDR2 SAAADI. The CDR3 totals 14 residues. V gave up 8 bases and J gave up 7 bases; unmatched junction bases: 8.

The chain joins TRBV19 to TRBJ1-1, with D unclear. The V end was cut by 9 bases, the J end by 2 bases, with 7 bases between. The CDR3 is 11 amino acids. Germline lookup yields CDR1 LNHDA and CDR2 SQIVND (reference sequence). The CDR3 region has the DNA TGTGCCAGCCGGGAAAACACTGAAGCTTTCTTT. Its translation is CASRENTEAFF.

The V call is TRBV11-3, the J call TRBJ1-1; weak D call: TRBD1 (5 bases). CDR3 length: 16 amino acids. V lost 1 base and J 0 bases, leaving 12 bases between the germline ends. Germline-derived CDR1 and CDR2 are SGHNT and YENEEA. CDR3 amino acids: CASSLVAGWVNTEAFF. The CDR3 nucleotides are TGTGCCAGCAGCTTAGTGGCAGGGTGGGTGAACACTGAAGCTTTCTTT.

V is TRBV7-9 and J is TRBJ1-5; possibly TRBD1 for D (5 bases). The V gene's germline CDR1 is SEHNR and CDR2 FQNEAQ (reference sequence). The V end lost 5 bases, the J end lost 7 bases, and 15 bases lay between the germline ends. The CDR3 contains 14 residues. The CDR3 bases are TGTGCCAGCAGCCCCCCTGGCAGGGTACAGCCCCAGCATTTT. This encodes CASSPPGRVQPQHF.

The chain joins TRBV18 to TRBJ2-1; no clear D. This CDR3 contains 14 residues. The germline CDR1 and CDR2 sequences are KGHSH and LQKENI. V was shortened by 4 bases and J by 5 bases, with 12 bases between the two germline ends. CDR3 coding DNA: TGTGCCAGCTCACTTGTATCCGGAGACAATGAGCAGTTCTTC. It codes for CASSLVSGDNEQFF.

The chain carries TRBV5-6 and TRBJ1-2; no clear D gene. Trimming took 4 bases from V and 4 from J, leaving 14 bases between them. CDR3 length equals 14 residues. CDR1 and CDR2 from the germline V gene are SGHDT and YYEEEE. The CDR3 DNA reads as TGTGCCAGCAGCCCCGCGGCCGGTAGCTATGGCTACACCTTC. Translated: CASSPAAGSYGYTF.

This rearrangement joins TRBV30 to TRBJ2-1; tentative D call: TRBD1 (6 bases). Germline lookup yields CDR1 GTSNPN and CDR2 SVGIG (reference sequence). The CDR3 consists of 17 residues. V lost 0 bases, J lost 3 bases, and 18 bases lay in between. The CDR3 nucleotides read TGTGCCTGGAGTGTACGTTTCGGGACACCTCTCTACAATGAGCAGTTCTTC. Its translation is CAWSVRFGTPLYNEQFF.

This sequence joins TRBV30 and TRBJ1-3; TRBD1 might be the D (6 bases). Germline assignment: CDR1 GTSNPN and CDR2 SVGIG (reference sequence). CDR3 length equals 14 residues. V lost 4 bases, J lost 2 bases, and 12 bases lay in between. CDR3 DNA: TGTGCCTGGATCGAAGGGGGGGCTGGAAACACCATATATTTT. Amino acid sequence: CAWIEGGAGNTIYF.

The chain uses TRBV27 and TRBJ2-1; 11 nucleotides match TRBD2. The V gene's germline CDR1 is MNHEY and CDR2 SMNVEV (reference sequence). CDR3 size: 14 residues. V lost 5 bases and J lost 6; bases outside the gene matches: 3. The CDR3, as DNA: TGTGCCAGCAGTCTAGCGGGAGGCGGCAATGAGCAGTTCTTC. Translated: CASSLAGGGNEQFF.

The rearrangement joins TRBV5-6 to TRBJ2-3, with TRBD2 matching 7 bases. From germline, CDR1 is SGHDT and CDR2 YYEEEE. V shed 0 bases, J shed 4 bases, and the junction held 5 bases outside the gene matches. This CDR3 region has 15 residues. The CDR3 nucleotides are TGTGCCAGCAGCTTGGCCGGGGGGAATGCAGATACGCAGTATTTT. Translated, it gives CASSLAGGNADTQYF.

The genes are TRBV30 and TRBJ1-3, with D unresolved. Germline CDR1 reads GTSNPN; CDR2 reads SVGIG (reference sequence). V lost 0 bases to trimming and J lost 4 bases, with 13 bases between them. The CDR3 is 15 amino acids. The CDR3 coding sequence is TGTGCCTGGAGTGTACTAAGTTATCCGGGAAACACCATATATTTT. Amino acids: CAWSVLSYPGNTIYF.

This rearrangement joins TRBV7-6 to TRBJ2-1; TRBD1 matches at 7 bases. The CDR3 is 15 residues long. Trimming at V came to 3 bases and at J to 2 bases, leaving 4 bases not matched to a gene. Germline values: CDR1 SGHVS, CDR2 FNYEAQ. The CDR3 bases are TGTGCCAGCAGCTTCCTCAGGGGGACCTACAATGAGCAGTTCTTC. Residues: CASSFLRGTYNEQFF.

This clone has more than one count but fewer than ten. The chain couples TRBV25-1 to TRBJ2-1, with 7 bases lining up with TRBD2. Germline V lookup: CDR1 MGHDK, CDR2 SYGVNS. The CDR3 spans 15 residues. V dropped 3 bases and J dropped 8; count of bases not matched to a gene: 10. The CDR3 spells CASSDLRERRDEQFF. The DNA of the CDR3 is TGTGCCAGCAGTGACCTGCGGGAGCGTAGGGATGAGCAGTTCTTC. The full variable domain, rest sourced from reference TRBV25-1 and TRBJ2-1, is EADIYQTPRYLVIGTGKKITLECSQTMGHDKMYWYQQDPGMELHLIHYSYGVNSTEKGDLSSESTVSRIRTEHFPLTLESARPSHTSQYLCASSDLRERRDEQFFGPGTRLTVL.